A selection of T cell receptor beta chains follows, all from one sample in a study of Ad26.COV2.S vaccination and SARS-CoV-2 variants. TCRdb keeps only in-frame clones here, not all; method: immunoSEQ multiplex PCR. The sample consists of approximately 300,000 clones, around four fifths of them appearing once. The material sequenced was peripheral blood, taken in a trial of Ad26.COV2.S vaccine versus placebo. The receptors were gathered from a person aged 18-60 years who received the Ad26.COV2.S COVID-19 vaccine or a placebo. CDR3s include the opening cysteine and the closing phenylalanine or tryptophan. D genes are given only for firm matches. Size values are once, few and many counts, or a class for expanded clones, and some rows have none.

V gene	J gene	D gene	clone size	CDR3 protein	CDR3 DNA
TRBV10-1	TRBJ2-1	-	-	CASAQGYNEQFF	TGCGCCAGCGCTCAGGGCTACAATGAGCAGTTCTTC
TRBV10-1	TRBJ1-6	TRBD1	-	CASWRQGATGSPLHF	TGCGCCAGCTGGCGACAGGGGGCCACTGGCTCACCCCTCCACTTT
TRBV18	TRBJ2-7	TRBD1	-	CASSPGQITSYEQYF	TGTGCCAGCTCACCGGGACAGATTACCTCCTACGAGCAGTACTTC
TRBV9	TRBJ1-5	TRBD1	-	CASSGQGSNQPQHF	TGTGCCAGCAGCGGACAGGGAAGTAATCAGCCCCAGCATTTT
TRBV21-1	TRBJ2-7	-	once	CASGYRGWRGSSYEQYF	TGTGCCAGCGGATACCGAGGGTGGCGGGGGTCCTCCTACGAGCAGTACTTC
TRBV6-6	TRBJ2-1	TRBD2	-	CASSNSGGSYNEQFF	TGTGCCAGCAGTAACAGCGGGGGCTCCTACAATGAGCAGTTCTTC
TRBV10-3	TRBJ2-7	TRBD1	-	CAISRDRTYEQYF	TGTGCCATCAGCCGGGACAGAACCTACGAGCAGTACTTC
TRBV3-1/TRBV3-2	TRBJ1-6	-	few	CASSQDYSPLHF	TGTGCCAGCAGCCAAGACTATTCACCCCTCCACTTT
TRBV5-1	TRBJ2-3	-	-	CASSLRGTNTDTQYF	TGCGCCAGCAGCTTGCGGGGCACCAACACAGATACGCAGTATTTT
TRBV7-3	TRBJ1-2	-	-	CASSLLYRGGGYTF	TGTGCCAGCAGCTTACTGTATAGGGGTGGGGGCTACACCTTC
TRBV5-1	TRBJ1-5	TRBD1	-	CASSWGGQRDQPQHF	TGCGCCAGCAGCTGGGGGGGACAGAGGGATCAGCCCCAGCATTTT
TRBV18	TRBJ2-1	TRBD2	many	CASSAGASGINEQFF	TGTGCCAGCTCCGCTGGGGCTAGCGGGATCAATGAGCAGTTCTTC
TRBV28	TRBJ2-1	-	-	CASSLGTRFKPYNEQFF	TGTGCCAGCAGTTTAGGGACAAGGTTCAAACCTTACAATGAGCAGTTCTTC
TRBV12-3/TRBV12-4	TRBJ2-7	TRBD2	-	CASSLGSGVKQYF	TGTGCCAGCAGTTTAGGTAGCGGGGTAAAGCAGTACTTC
TRBV7-6	TRBJ1-1	-	once	CASSLAAQNTEAFF	TGTGCCAGCAGCTTAGCAGCCCAGAACACTGAAGCTTTCTTT
TRBV10-3	TRBJ2-7	-	-	CAISESFREQYF	TGTGCCATCAGTGAGTCGTTCCGCGAGCAGTACTTC
TRBV6-1	TRBJ1-1	-	-	CASSETFGNTEAFF	TGTGCCAGCAGTGAGACATTTGGGAACACTGAAGCTTTCTTT
TRBV7-7	TRBJ2-5	-	-	CASSLILAKIETQYF	TGTGCTAGCAGCTTAATCCTAGCGAAGATTGAGACCCAGTACTTC
TRBV28	TRBJ1-2	-	-	CASSPQEGGSGYTF	TGTGCCAGCAGTCCCCAAGAGGGGGGCAGCGGCTACACCTTC
TRBV30	TRBJ1-4	-	-	CAWERRYPTNEKLFF	TGTGCCTGGGAGAGACGGTACCCAACTAATGAAAAACTGTTTTTT
TRBV18	TRBJ1-5	-	-	CASSRGQGRGSNQPQHF	TGTGCCAGCTCCCGAGGGCAGGGAAGAGGGAGCAATCAGCCCCAGCATTTT
TRBV5-4	TRBJ1-1	-	-	CASSLLEAHTEAFF	TGTGCCAGCAGCCTCCTAGAAGCGCACACTGAAGCTTTCTTT
TRBV5-6	TRBJ1-1	-	-	CASSLGAGKPAFF	TGTGCCAGCAGCCTCGGGGCAGGTAAACCGGCTTTCTTT
TRBV6-1	TRBJ2-7	TRBD1	-	CASSVQPGQGTYEQYF	TGTGCCAGCAGTGTTCAGCCGGGACAGGGGACCTACGAGCAGTACTTC
TRBV4-1	TRBJ1-2	-	-	CASSQERQIGYGYTF	TGCGCCAGCAGCCAAGAGAGGCAGATCGGCTATGGCTACACCTTC
TRBV11-2	TRBJ2-2	-	few	CASSWRGPDTGELFF	TGTGCCAGCAGCTGGCGGGGCCCCGACACCGGGGAGCTGTTTTTT
TRBV28	TRBJ1-1	TRBD1	-	CASGTANTEAFF	TGTGCCAGCGGGACAGCAAACACTGAAGCTTTCTTT
TRBV11-3	TRBJ1-4	-	once	CASRLQEGGEKLFF	TGTGCCAGCAGGCTCCAGGAGGGCGGCGAAAAACTGTTTTTT
TRBV28	TRBJ2-1	-	-	CASSPDPQAYNEQFF	TGTGCCAGCAGTCCCGACCCTCAGGCCTACAATGAGCAGTTCTTC
TRBV27	TRBJ1-6	TRBD1	-	CASSLSPRTGVSPLHF	TGTGCCAGCAGTTTATCGCCCCGGACAGGGGTATCACCCCTCCACTTT
TRBV6-1	TRBJ2-3	-	few	CASSDFGGPTQYF	TGTGCCAGCAGTGATTTTGGGGGACCTACGCAGTATTTT
TRBV2	TRBJ1-2	-	once	CASSRQGSYGYTF	TGTGCCAGCAGTCGGCAGGGGAGCTATGGCTACACCTTC
TRBV2	TRBJ1-1	-	-	CASRENTEAFF	TGTGCCAGCAGAGAGAACACTGAAGCTTTCTTT
TRBV7-9	TRBJ2-5	-	once	CASSQETQYF	TGTGCCAGCAGTCAAGAGACCCAGTACTTC
TRBV19	TRBJ1-1	-	once	CASSIGLRAMNTEAFF	TGTGCCAGTAGTATTGGTTTGCGGGCCATGAACACTGAAGCTTTCTTT
TRBV29-1	TRBJ2-2	TRBD1	-	CSAGQGGELFF	TGCAGCGCGGGACAGGGGGGGGAGCTGTTTTTT
TRBV2	TRBJ1-1	-	-	CASFEGLNTEAFF	TGTGCCAGCTTTGAGGGCTTGAACACTGAAGCTTTCTTT
TRBV9	TRBJ1-2	-	few	CASSGGGTPRAGYTF	TGTGCCAGCAGCGGAGGGGGAACACCTAGAGCTGGCTACACCTTC
TRBV2	TRBJ1-1	-	once	CASSEEMNTEAFF	TGTGCCAGCAGTGAAGAGATGAACACTGAAGCTTTCTTT
TRBV20-1	TRBJ1-1	-	-	CSASRGLREAFF	TGCAGTGCTAGTCGGGGTTTAAGGGAAGCTTTCTTT
TRBV3-1/TRBV3-2	TRBJ2-7	TRBD1	-	CASSQGGQGIYEQYF	TGTGCCAGCAGCCAGGGAGGACAGGGGATCTACGAGCAGTACTTC
TRBV30	TRBJ2-7	-	-	CAWSKGIYEQYF	TGTGCCTGGAGTAAGGGGATCTACGAGCAGTACTTC
TRBV7-9	TRBJ2-2	-	-	CASSSPYRIPELFF	TGTGCCAGCAGTTCCCCGTATAGGATTCCGGAGCTGTTTTTT
TRBV28	TRBJ2-1	TRBD1	-	CASGLDWGQYNEQFF	TGTGCCAGCGGGCTGGACTGGGGACAGTACAATGAGCAGTTCTTC
TRBV28	TRBJ1-2	-	few	CATERGKGYGYTF	TGTGCCACCGAACGGGGTAAGGGCTATGGCTACACCTTC
TRBV7-2	TRBJ2-7	-	once	CASSLVASYEQYF	TGTGCCAGCAGCTTAGTAGCCTCATACGAGCAGTACTTC
TRBV18	TRBJ1-6	-	-	CASSPVGPRSSYNSPLHF	TGTGCCAGCTCACCTGTGGGCCCGCGGAGCTCCTATAATTCACCCCTCCACTTT
TRBV7-8	TRBJ2-5	-	-	CASSPQRGEETQYF	TGTGCCAGCAGCCCCCAGAGAGGGGAAGAGACCCAGTACTTC
TRBV29-1	TRBJ2-2	-	-	CSAKGGSSTGELFF	TGCAGCGCGAAGGGGGGTTCGAGCACCGGGGAGCTGTTTTTT
TRBV19	TRBJ1-3	-	-	CASEGHENTIYF	TGTGCCAGCGAGGGCCACGAAAACACCATATATTTT